A selection of T cell receptor beta chains follows, all from one sample in a study of OX40 agonist ivuxolimab in advanced cancers. Sequencing was performed with immunoSEQ multiplex PCR; in TCRdb, only in-frame clones are kept and a portion is missing. In the table there are about 62,000 clones, about four fifths of which are singletons. The source material was CD4+ or CD8+ T cells sorted from blood, sampled in a trial of the OX40 agonist ivuxolimab. These receptors were taken from an adult with an advanced solid tumor such as melanoma, head and neck, liver or kidney cancer. The CDR3 runs from the conserved cysteine through the conserved F or W. The D gene is left open where the match is weak. Some rows have no size entry. The others give once, few or many, or a class for an expanded clone.

TRBJ1-4 . TRBV10-3 . CAISEGREAEKLFF TGTGCCATCAGTGAGGGCAGGGAAGCTGAAAAACTGTTTTTT
TRBJ2-1 few TRBV19 TRBD1 CASGKGQGINEQFF TGTGCCAGTGGCAAGGGACAGGGTATCAATGAGCAGTTCTTC
TRBJ2-1 . TRBV15 . CATSSPGTSLYYEQFF TGTGCCACCAGCTCCCCCGGCACTAGCCTGTATTATGAGCAGTTCTTC
TRBJ2-7 . TRBV5-4 TRBD1 CASSSPGQGYEQYF TGTGCCAGCAGCTCACCGGGACAGGGATACGAGCAGTACTTC
TRBJ1-4 . TRBV7-9 TRBD1 CASSQPGGNEKLFF TGTGCCAGCAGCCAGCCAGGGGGTAATGAAAAACTGTTTTTT
TRBJ2-3 . TRBV7-3 . CASSRLHSTDTQYF TGTGCCAGCAGCCGACTCCACAGCACAGATACGCAGTATTTT
TRBJ2-3 . TRBV27 . CASSPLAWGSTDTQYF TGTGCCAGCAGTCCTCTAGCGTGGGGAAGCACAGATACGCAGTATTTT
TRBJ2-3 . TRBV11-1 . CASSLSGSTDTQYF TGTGCCAGCAGCTTATCGGGTAGCACAGATACGCAGTATTTT
TRBJ2-1 . TRBV5-1 TRBD2 CASSLGVAGNNEQFF TGCGCCAGCAGCTTAGGGGTAGCGGGGAACAATGAGCAGTTCTTC
TRBJ1-4 . TRBV9 . CASSAVSGGEKLFF TGTGCCAGCAGCGCCGTGTCGGGAGGGGAAAAACTGTTTTTT
TRBJ2-7 . TRBV7-8 . CASSLAAYEQYF TGTGCCAGCAGCTTAGCGGCCTACGAGCAGTACTTC
TRBJ1-1 . TRBV5-1 TRBD1 CASRPVGQGLNTEAFF TGCGCCAGCAGGCCGGTCGGACAGGGGCTGAACACTGAAGCTTTCTTT
TRBJ1-6 . TRBV6-4 . CASGAGQNSPLHF TGTGCCAGCGGCGCAGGACAGAATTCACCCCTCCACTTT
TRBJ2-3 . TRBV14 . CASSQDRGATTDTQYF TGTGCCAGCAGCCAAGACAGGGGCGCGACCACAGATACGCAGTATTTT
TRBJ1-6 . TRBV5-4 TRBD1 CASSSRQGGSPLHF TGTGCCAGCAGTTCTAGACAGGGTGGGTCACCCCTCCACTTT
TRBJ1-5 . TRBV30 TRBD1 CAWSVRGQGTLPQHF TGTGCCTGGAGTGTACGAGGACAGGGTACGCTTCCCCAGCATTTT
TRBJ1-2 . TRBV5-8 . CASSLSRAYNYGYTF TGTGCCAGCAGCTTGAGCAGGGCCTATAACTATGGCTACACCTTC
TRBJ1-5 few TRBV10-3 . CAISQGRDQPQHF TGTGCCATCAGCCAGGGAAGGGATCAGCCCCAGCATTTT
TRBJ1-5 . TRBV4-1 TRBD1 CASSPNVGQVNQPQHF TGCGCCAGCAGTCCGAACGTGGGACAGGTAAATCAGCCCCAGCATTTT
TRBJ2-1 . TRBV28 . CASSGLTRTNFF TGTGCCAGCAGCGGACTCACTAGAACAAACTTCTTC
TRBJ1-1 . TRBV18 . CASSPARGRANTEAFF TGTGCCAGCTCGCCGGCCCGAGGCAGGGCGAACACTGAAGCTTTCTTT
TRBJ1-4 . TRBV4-1 . CASSHGGVSFF TGCGCCAGCAGCCATGGCGGGGTTTCATTTTTT
TRBJ2-7 . TRBV19 . CASSVYRGGLTYEQYF TGTGCCAGTAGTGTTTACAGGGGTGGACTAACCTACGAGCAGTACTTC
TRBJ1-2 . TRBV28 . CASGRTGGNYGYTF TGTGCCAGCGGACGGACGGGGGGCAACTATGGCTACACCTTC
TRBJ1-1 . TRBV27 . CASSLSAGGNTEAFF TGTGCCAGCAGTTTATCAGCAGGCGGGAACACTGAAGCTTTCTTT
TRBJ2-2 . TRBV7-3 TRBD2 CASSLTSSGSGTGELFF TGTGCCAGCAGCTTAACGTCGAGCGGGAGCGGAACCGGGGAGCTGTTTTTT
TRBJ2-1 . TRBV7-3 TRBD2 CASSLRGGSGTYNEQFF TGTGCCAGCAGCTTACGAGGCGGTAGCGGGACCTACAATGAGCAGTTCTTC
TRBJ2-7 . TRBV11-2 . CASSLGGSAIFGEQYF TGTGCCAGCAGCTTAGGGGGTAGCGCGATCTTCGGCGAGCAGTACTTC
TRBJ2-3 . TRBV23-1 . CASSLGGASTDTQYF TGCGCCAGCAGTCTTGGTGGGGCAAGCACAGATACGCAGTATTTT
TRBJ1-4 . TRBV6-6 . CASSYLAEGDEKLFF TGTGCCAGCAGTTATCTGGCCGAGGGGGATGAAAAACTGTTTTTT
TRBJ1-1 . TRBV28 . CASSSGGFKAFF TGTGCCAGCAGTTCGGGGGGGTTCAAGGCTTTCTTT
TRBJ2-1 few TRBV27 TRBD1 CASSTGTGLIEQFF TGTGCCAGCAGTACGGGGACAGGGTTAATTGAGCAGTTCTTC
TRBJ1-3 once TRBV7-9 . CASSLEGTSGNTIYF TGTGCCAGCAGCTTAGAGGGGACCTCTGGAAACACCATATATTTT
TRBJ2-7 . TRBV19 TRBD1 CASRDRQEQYF TGTGCCAGCCGGGACAGGCAAGAGCAGTACTTC
TRBJ1-1 . TRBV2 . CASSDGRGNTEAFF TGTGCCAGCAGTGATGGCAGGGGGAACACTGAAGCTTTCTTT
TRBJ1-4 once TRBV5-1 . CASSLFGPEKLFF TGCGCCAGCAGCTTGTTTGGGCCCGAAAAACTGTTTTTT
TRBJ2-2 few TRBV4-3 TRBD1 CASSPYRGAGELFF TGCGCCAGCAGCCCGTACAGGGGGGCCGGGGAGCTGTTTTTT